This T cell receptor (beta chain) was sequenced for a study of cytotoxic CD8 clonotypes in ibrutinib-treated CLL. About the research overall: IGHV unmutated 17 to 18; relapsed/refractory about a dozen; treatment-naive over 14.

The protocol was immunoSEQ multiplex PCR, while the TCRdb copy is restricted to in-frame clones and leaves out a portion. The sample contains about 140,000 clones, approximately 89% of which appear only once. CDR3 length equals 15 residues. V lost 0 bases, J lost 1 base, and 8 bases lay in between. Germline loops: CDR1 SGHRS, CDR2 YFSETQ. About this clone itself: The antigen remains undetermined.

Points from the study as a whole: Elevated clonality accompanied ibrutinib response, with a return toward baseline values at progression. Shared public clonotypes were rare, and on treatment they either got smaller or stayed the same.

The clonotype was recovered from a human donor with chronic lymphocytic leukemia. Sequencing was performed on PBMCs, taken after 12 months of ibrutinib treatment. The chain joins TRBV5-1 to TRBJ1-3; D may be TRBD1 (5 bases). In nucleotides, the CDR3 is TGCGCCAGCAGCTTGGACAGGTTGTCTGGAAACACCATATATTTT. Translation: CASSLDRLSGNTIYF.